What follows describes a single T cell receptor beta chain. This clonotype was found many times. This receptor's antigen is unknown. No much larger clone exists at a distance of one base, and base qualities are not known. The meaning of the sample's treatment or condition label: live attenuated yellow fever vaccine strain. Two biological replicates of bulk PBMCs were collected at each blood-draw timepoint. A standard Ficoll-Paque protocol was used to isolate PBMCs from peripheral blood. RNA was extracted with TriZol from bulk PBMCs, CD4 and CD8 fractions, and dextramer-positive and dextramer-negative fractions. These data are taken from a study of T cells after yellow fever vaccination (dated by TCRdb to between 2018 and 2020). Context from the whole study: The SMART-Seq v4 Ultra Low Input RNA kit was used to prepare libraries from fractions with low cell numbers. Two healthy male donors, one aged 18 to 29 and one aged 30 to 40 years, made up the cohort. Blood was collected at multiple timepoints before and after primary and secondary immunization, and bulk PBMC replicates and cell subsets were isolated. To track T-cell clones before and after primary and booster YFV17D yellow fever vaccination, bulk TCR alpha and beta repertoires were sequenced longitudinally. The paper's findings and limits, for the study overall: Computational filtering was needed because FACS-sorted repertoires could contain abundant contaminating clonotypes from the bulk population. Compared with the primary T-cell response, the secondary T-cell response was weaker but faster, peaking on day 5 rather than day 15. Most clones expanded after primary vaccination (roughly 96% of CD4 and 88% of CD8) were re-detected after the booster, suggesting that broad memory maintenance occurred. Because only two donors were included in the study, the extent to which the findings can be generalized is limited. A small share of clonotypes was detected in both CD4 and CD8 compartments, with the overlap likely arising from convergent recombination.

TCR cDNA was made using 5'RACE template switching, a step that added a universal primer site and unique molecular identifiers. Priming for cDNA synthesis came from both the TCR alpha and TCR beta constant segments. Libraries were amplified in two PCR steps, with sample barcodes and sequencing adapters added in the second step. Sequencing of the libraries was done on either Illumina HiSeq 2500 (2x100 bp) or NovaSeq (2x150 bp). The source study handled its data this way. MIGEC handled demultiplexing of reads and collapsing into UMI consensus sequences, while MiXCR performed V(D)J alignment. Clonotypes responding to the vaccine were identified with edgeR on replicate PBMC samples, with the criteria of FDR below 0.01 and a log2 fold change above 5 up to day 15. Each bulk clonotype received a CD4 or CD8 identity based on whether the sequenced CD4 or CD8 repertoire contained that clonotype at higher abundance. Through fastp at Q25 and MiXCR, TCRdb rebuilt clones from the public reads, retaining in-frame beta chains. One record per CDR3 amino acid sequence lists the most common genes and DNA. The authors' filters were not applied to this entry. This sample gives hundreds of thousands of distinct CDR3 sequences in total; less than 25% of them show up just once. Roughly a sixth of the sample lies in the top ten.

The receptor comes from a man between 18 and 35 years old who received the YFV17D yellow fever vaccine. Source: PBMCs, taken approximately 22 days after the first yellow fever vaccination.

The CDR3 sequence is CASSPRTSTDTQYF. The nucleotide sequence is given as TGTGCCAGCAGCCCTCGGACTAGCACAGATACGCAGTATTTT. Rearrangement joined TRBV3-1 to TRBJ2-3; the D region possibly corresponds to TRBD2 (5 bases align). Via the germline V gene (reference sequence), CDR1 is LGHDT and CDR2 YNNKEL. V is pared back by 4 bases and J by 0 bases, with 8 bases lying between the germline termini. From cysteine to phenylalanine, the CDR3 is 14 amino acids long. Only the CDR3 DNA is retained, 42 bases long and in frame from the first base.